The 32 T cell receptor beta chains below all came from one sample that was sequenced in a study of T cells expressing NK-cell markers. TCRdb reworked the 5' RACE reads into one entry per CDR3 protein, no DNA. Its clone listing holds about 550,000 distinct CDR3 sequences. The source material was blood T cells: a sorted CD56 or NKG2C T cell subset, CD4+ or CD8+ T cells, or bulk PBMC T cells (not recorded which). Receptor source: a man younger than 30 in good health.

The chain joins TRBV4-1 to TRBJ2-3. CDR1 and CDR2 from the germline V gene are MGHRA and YSYEKL. The CDR3 totals 12 residues. The CDR3 loop reads CASSRVSITQYF.

CDR3: CASSLAPATSGRHYTGELFF. The genes are TRBV7-8 and TRBJ2-2; TCRdb designates TRBD2, a call that cannot be tested without DNA. The CDR3 loop spans 20 amino acids. The V gene's germline CDR1 is SGHVS and CDR2 FQNEAQ.

This chain uses TRBV20-1 with TRBJ2-3; TCRdb's D call, TRBD2, is unchecked because there is no DNA. CDR1 and CDR2 from the germline V gene are DFQATT and SNEGSKA (reference sequence). CDR3 length: 13 amino acids. CDR3 region: CSARLAGADTQYF.

V and J are TRBV6-2 or TRBV6-3 and TRBJ2-5; with no DNA, the TCRdb D assignment of TRBD2 cannot be verified. CDR1 is MNHEY and CDR2 is SVGEGT in the germline V gene. The CDR3 is 12 residues long. The CDR3 sequence: CALGGPGETQYF.

This chain links TRBV4-1 with TRBJ1-2. Germline V CDR1 and CDR2: MGHRA, YSYEKL. The CDR3 is made up of 15 amino acids. CDR3 amino acids: CASSQGYGEDYGYTF.

This sequence joins TRBV3-1 and TRBJ2-2; as DNA is missing, the TRBD1 call by TCRdb cannot be tested. CDR1 is LGHDT and CDR2 is YNNKEL in the germline V gene (reference sequence). This CDR3 comprises 15 residues. CDR3 loop: CASSQVRQRTGELFF.

The chain couples TRBV12-3 or TRBV12-4 to TRBJ1-1; TCRdb selects TRBD1, and the lack of DNA leaves this call unchecked. The CDR3 spans 16 residues. CDR3: CASSFGGGTGNTEAFF.

This chain uses TRBV2 with TRBJ1-2; checking the TCRdb D call of TRBD1 is not possible without DNA. The germline V gene encodes CDR1 SNHLY and CDR2 FYNNEI. This CDR3 has 14 residues. The CDR3 here is CASSSGQGIGGYTF.

This rearrangement joins TRBV20-1 to TRBJ2-7; TCRdb lists TRBD2, though no DNA is available to test this call. The germline V gene has CDR1 DFQATT and CDR2 SNEGSKA (reference sequence). The CDR3 has 15 amino acids. This CDR3 reads CSALGDYRLAYEQYF.

V is TRBV6-4 and J is TRBJ1-1; as DNA is missing, the TRBD1 call by TCRdb cannot be tested. The length of the CDR3 is 15 residues. The V gene's germline CDR1 is MRHNA and CDR2 SNTAGT. The CDR3 spells CASSGGTGPNTEAFF.

The chain employs TRBV7-2 and TRBJ2-7; TCRdb's assignment of TRBD2 cannot be checked, as there is no DNA. The length of the CDR3 is 17 residues. The germline CDR1 and CDR2 sequences are SGHTA and FQGNSA. This chain's CDR3 is CASSLGGGRTSTYEQYF.

The genes are TRBV27 and TRBJ2-1; TCRdb's D call of TRBD1 is untestable without DNA. This CDR3 has 14 residues. CDR1 is MNHEY and CDR2 is SMNVEV in the germline V gene (reference sequence). This CDR3 is CASSPGGPHNEQFF.

The genes are TRBV7-9 and TRBJ2-3; TCRdb's D call, TRBD2, is unchecked because there is no DNA. Germline V gene sequence: CDR1 SEHNR, CDR2 FQNEAQ (reference sequence). CDR3 length: 17 amino acids. The CDR3 loop reads CASGLAGGPTPPDTQYF.

The rearrangement joins TRBV7-2 to TRBJ1-6. Germline V gives CDR1 SGHTA, CDR2 FQGNSA. The CDR3 totals 13 residues. This CDR3 is CASSLWGYSPLHF.

The chain employs TRBV20-1 and TRBJ1-2. CDR3 length: 13 residues. Germline V gene data show CDR1 as DFQATT and CDR2 as SNEGSKA (reference sequence). CDR3: CSAAGLINYGYTF.

V gene TRBV6-1 combines with J gene TRBJ2-2; TCRdb outputs TRBD2, but without DNA this stays unchecked. This CDR3 is 16 amino acids long. Germline V gene data show CDR1 as MNHNS and CDR2 as SASEGT. The CDR3 protein is CASSQGPGRATGELFF.

The chain couples TRBV24-1 to TRBJ2-2; TCRdb's D gene call, TRBD2, goes unchecked for lack of DNA. In germline, CDR1 is KGHDR, CDR2 SFDVKD. CDR3 length: 16 amino acids. The CDR3 loop is CATSLGAGANTGELFF.

CDR3: CASARDRANTGELFF. This sequence joins TRBV12-3 or TRBV12-4 and TRBJ2-2; there is no DNA to check the TCRdb D call of TRBD1. There are 15 residues in the CDR3.

The rearrangement joins TRBV6-5 to TRBJ2-5. This CDR3 comprises 14 residues. The germline gives CDR1 MNHEY, CDR2 SVGAGI. CDR3 in amino acids: CASSYGEITETQYF.

V gene TRBV28 combines with J gene TRBJ2-1; the TCRdb D gene call, TRBD1, has no DNA to confirm it. CDR3 length equals 13 residues. The germline gives CDR1 MDHEN, CDR2 SYDVKM. This CDR3 reads CASKLGQLNEQFF.

V and J are TRBV5-1 and TRBJ2-5; TCRdb indicates TRBD2, and absent DNA this call remains unverified. Per germline, CDR1 SGHRS and CDR2 YFSETQ. The length of the CDR3 is 15 residues. The CDR3 sequence is CASSASGMTGETQYF.

The rearrangement uses TRBV4-3 and TRBJ2-5; TCRdb's D call, TRBD1, is unchecked because there is no DNA. CDR1 is LGHNA, CDR2 YSLEER, per germline. The CDR3 is made up of 16 amino acids. The CDR3 sequence is CASSPFGDRGRETQYF.

The chain combines TRBV18 with TRBJ2-1; TCRdb gives TRBD1 as the D gene, but with no DNA this cannot be confirmed. Looked up from germline, CDR1 is KGHSH and CDR2 is LQKENI. There are 16 residues in the CDR3. CDR3 sequence: CASSPPGQGGYNEQFF.

V gene TRBV27 combines with J gene TRBJ2-1; TCRdb lists TRBD2, though no DNA is available to test this call. The CDR3 totals 15 residues. Germline assignment: CDR1 MNHEY and CDR2 SMNVEV (reference sequence). CDR3 residues: CASSARSQAYNEQFF.

The J gene is TRBJ1-5, the V gene TRBV5-1. The CDR3 contains 15 residues. CDR1 SGHRS and CDR2 YFSETQ come from the germline V gene. This CDR3 reads CASCEANPIDQPQHF.

CDR3 sequence reads: CASSQDLRSTQYF. This rearrangement joins TRBV4-3 to TRBJ2-3. The germline V gene encodes CDR1 LGHNA and CDR2 YSLEER. The CDR3 covers 13 residues.

The chain is built from TRBV11-2 and TRBJ2-7; with no DNA, the TCRdb D assignment of TRBD1 cannot be verified. CDR3 size: 16 residues. Germline V gives CDR1 SGHAT, CDR2 FQNNGV. CDR3 protein: CASSSPGTGSSYEQYF.

The V call is TRBV20-1, the J call TRBJ2-3; absent DNA, TCRdb's TRBD2 call cannot be checked. From germline, CDR1 is DFQATT and CDR2 SNEGSKA (reference sequence). CDR3 size: 13 residues. CDR3 amino acids: CRVQSGPGDTQYF.

This chain links TRBV20-1 with TRBJ2-1; the D gene TCRdb calls, TRBD2, cannot be checked with no DNA. This CDR3 is built from 11 residues. Germline assignment: CDR1 DFQATT and CDR2 SNEGSKA (reference sequence). CDR3 sequence reads: CSAPWASEQFF.

The chain employs TRBV24-1 and TRBJ2-1; the TCRdb call, TRBD1, lacks DNA for checking. CDR1 is KGHDR and CDR2 is SFDVKD in the germline V gene. The CDR3 runs 12 residues. The CDR3 sequence is CATGPDSNEQFF.

The chain links TRBV5-1 to TRBJ1-3; as DNA is missing, the TRBD1 call by TCRdb cannot be tested. The germline V gene encodes CDR1 SGHRS and CDR2 YFSETQ. This CDR3 contains 16 residues. The CDR3 reads CASSFQPPGQGNTIYF.

V gene TRBV4-2 combines with J gene TRBJ2-1. Germline V gene lookup returns CDR1 LGHNA and CDR2 YNFKEQ. The CDR3 runs 15 residues. The CDR3 reads CASSPTAQDYNEQFF.